Below are 14 T cell receptor beta chains sequenced from a single sample in a study of blood T cell repertoires in COVID-19. Method: immunoSEQ multiplex PCR; TCRdb's copy keeps in-frame clones and lacks some. The sample yields some 200,000 clones, approximately 90% seen once. The material sequenced was peripheral blood. All receptors come from a man between 65 and 79 years old with acute or convalescent COVID-19.

This clone has a handful of counts. This CDR3 reads CASSLGGGEQYF. CDR3 in DNA: TGTGCCAGCAGCTTAGGGGGTGGCGAGCAGTACTTC. This sequence joins TRBV5-4 and TRBJ2-7; D may be TRBD1 (6 bases). The germline V gene encodes CDR1 SGHNT and CDR2 YYREEE (reference sequence). Deletions cut 2 bases from V and 6 bases from J, with 9 bases between. This CDR3 contains 12 residues.

The CDR3 spells CASSEGRQEINYGYTF. The CDR3 DNA reads as TGTGCCAGCAGTGAGGGCAGACAGGAAATCAACTATGGCTACACCTTC. The J gene is TRBJ1-2, the V gene TRBV25-1; perhaps TRBD1 as D (6 bases). The CDR3 spans 16 residues. V was trimmed by 3 bases and J by 2 bases, leaving 16 bases between them. Germline lookup yields CDR1 MGHDK and CDR2 SYGVNS.

This chain links TRBV4-1 with TRBJ1-6; TRBD1 might be the D (5 bases). With 3 bases removed from V and 10 bases from J, the gap between germline ends came to 19 bases. CDR3 size: 16 residues. Germline V gene data show CDR1 as MGHRA and CDR2 as YSYEKL. CDR3 bases: TGCGCCAGCAGCCAGGCCTCGTTCGGGGGTAACTCACCCCTCCACTTT. Encoded protein: CASSQASFGGNSPLHF.

The V gene is TRBV24-1, the J gene TRBJ2-1, with TRBD2 as a possible D gene (6 bases). V was shortened by 4 bases and J by 0 bases, with 21 bases between the two germline ends. Germline V gene data show CDR1 as KGHDR and CDR2 as SFDVKD. The CDR3 spans 19 residues. The CDR3 DNA is TGTGCCACCAGTGACTCCCCCGGAGGGGCACGGAGCTCCTACAATGAGCAGTTCTTC. It translates to CATSDSPGGARSSYNEQFF.

The J gene is TRBJ1-2, the V gene TRBV25-1; a possible D gene is TRBD1 (6 bases). The germline V gene encodes CDR1 MGHDK and CDR2 SYGVNS. CDR3 length: 12 residues. Trimming stripped 6 bases from V and 2 bases from J, with 7 bases between. This CDR3 is CASRQGNYGYTF. The CDR3 nucleotides are TGTGCCAGCAGGCAGGGGAACTATGGCTACACCTTC.

This sequence joins TRBV6-4 and TRBJ2-3; possibly TRBD2 for D (6 bases). Per the germline V gene, CDR1 is MRHNA and CDR2 is SNTAGT. The V gene lost 2 bases and the J gene lost 2 bases, with 14 bases spanning the gap. The CDR3 spans 16 residues. The CDR3 reads CASSDGFGSITDTQYF. DNA for the CDR3: TGTGCCAGCAGTGACGGGTTCGGGAGTATCACAGATACGCAGTATTTT.

This chain connects TRBV10-3 to TRBJ1-4; 9 nucleotides align to TRBD1. CDR3 length: 15 amino acids. Germline assignment: CDR1 ENHRY and CDR2 SYGVKD. The J segment lost 5 bases and the V segment lost 6 bases, leaving 7 bases of the junction unmatched. CDR3 DNA sequence: TGTGCCATCAGCCCGGGACAGGGTACGAATGAAAAACTGTTTTTT. This gives the protein CAISPGQGTNEKLFF.

The chain has TRBV19 and TRBJ1-1; possible D gene TRBD1, 6 bases. V was pared by 0 bases and J by 5 bases, with 10 bases between. The CDR3 runs to 14 residues. Germline V gives CDR1 LNHDA, CDR2 SQIVND (reference sequence). The CDR3 sequence is CASSIDTGWTEAFF. The DNA of the CDR3 is TGTGCCAGTAGTATAGATACAGGGTGGACTGAAGCTTTCTTT.

The chain couples TRBV9 to TRBJ2-3; weak D call: TRBD2 (5 bases). There are 16 residues in the CDR3. Germline V gene sequence: CDR1 SGDLS, CDR2 YYNGEE. The V gene lost 4 bases and the J gene lost 1 base, with 16 bases spanning the gap. CDR3 residues: CASSPQRRRGTDTQYF. DNA for the CDR3: TGTGCCAGCAGCCCCCAGCGGAGACGGGGCACAGATACGCAGTATTTT.

V and J are TRBV2 and TRBJ2-4; TRBD2 matches at 15 bases. Germline V lookup: CDR1 SNHLY, CDR2 FYNNEI. With 2 bases clipped from V and 6 bases from J, the junction kept 2 bases outside the gene matches. The CDR3 totals 16 residues. The CDR3 spells CASSERTSGRGNIQYF. The CDR3 bases are TGTGCCAGCAGTGAAAGGACTAGCGGGAGGGGAAACATTCAGTACTTC. Looking up the rest from reference TRBV2 and TRBJ2-4 gives the full variable domain: EPEVTQTPSHQVTQMGQEVILRCVPISNHLYFYWYRQILGQKVEFLVSFYNNEISEKSEIFDDQFSVERPDGSNFTLKIRSTKLEDSAMYFCASSERTSGRGNIQYFGAGTRLSVL.

This clone is a singleton in its sample. The chain combines TRBV18 with TRBJ1-5, with D uncertain. The CDR3 runs 15 residues. V was pared by 2 bases and J by 0 bases, with 8 bases between. Per the germline V gene, CDR1 is KGHSH and CDR2 is LQKENI. The CDR3 protein is CASSPNSNSNQPQHF. The DNA of the CDR3 is TGTGCCAGCTCACCAAACAGCAATAGCAATCAGCCCCAGCATTTT.

The rearrangement joins TRBV5-1 to TRBJ2-3, with D perhaps matching TRBD2 (5 bases). Germline V gives CDR1 SGHRS, CDR2 YFSETQ. With 4 bases removed from V and 2 bases from J, the gap between germline ends came to 14 bases. The CDR3 totals 15 residues. CDR3 bases: TGCGCCAGCAGCCCAGGCCCGGGGTACACAGATACGCAGTATTTT. As protein: CASSPGPGYTDTQYF. Using reference TRBV5-1 and TRBJ2-3 for the parts outside the CDR3, the full variable domain is KAGVTQTPRYLIKTRGQQVTLSCSPISGHRSVSWYQQTPGQGLQFLFEYFSETQRNKGNFPGRFSGRQFSNSRSEMNVSTLELGDSALYLCASSPGPGYTDTQYFGPGTRLTVL.

The chain carries TRBV18 and TRBJ2-5; 14 bases line up with TRBD2. Germline CDR1 and CDR2: KGHSH and LQKENI. The junction had 4 bases not matched to a gene; V was cut back by 3 bases and J by 7 bases. The CDR3 loop spans 15 amino acids. The CDR3 DNA sequence: TGTGCCAGCTCACCGGGACTAGCGGGAGCCGGGACCCAGTACTTC. This translates into CASSPGLAGAGTQYF.

A word on this clone: Other DNA variants within this sample encode the same CDR3. The genes are TRBV18 and TRBJ2-2, with 11 bases matching TRBD2. V was pared by 6 bases and J by 1 base, with 4 bases of the junction left unmatched. CDR3 length equals 16 residues. Germline CDR1 reads KGHSH; CDR2 reads LQKENI. The CDR3 nucleotides are TGTGCCAGCTCGCCCGGACTAGCGGGGAACACCGGGGAGCTGTTTTTT. Encoded protein: CASSPGLAGNTGELFF.